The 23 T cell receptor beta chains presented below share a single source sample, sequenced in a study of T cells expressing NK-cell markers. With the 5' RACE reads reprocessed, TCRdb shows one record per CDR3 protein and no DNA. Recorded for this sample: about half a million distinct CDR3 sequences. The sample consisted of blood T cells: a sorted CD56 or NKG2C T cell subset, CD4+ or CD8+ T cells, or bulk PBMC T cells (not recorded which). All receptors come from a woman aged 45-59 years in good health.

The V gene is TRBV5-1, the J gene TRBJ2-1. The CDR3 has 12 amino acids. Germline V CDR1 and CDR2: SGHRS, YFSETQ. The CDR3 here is CASSLEGDEQFF.

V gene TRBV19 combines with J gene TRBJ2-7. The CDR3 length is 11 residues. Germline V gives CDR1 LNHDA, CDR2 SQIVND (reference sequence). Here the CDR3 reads CASSAHYEQYF.

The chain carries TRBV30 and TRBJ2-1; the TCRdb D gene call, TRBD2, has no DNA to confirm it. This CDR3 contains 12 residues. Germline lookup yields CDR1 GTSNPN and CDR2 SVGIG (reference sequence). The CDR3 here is CAWSETSEEQFF.

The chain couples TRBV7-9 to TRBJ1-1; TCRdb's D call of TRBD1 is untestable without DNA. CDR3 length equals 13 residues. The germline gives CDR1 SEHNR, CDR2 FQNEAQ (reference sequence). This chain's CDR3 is CASSLVTGGKVFF. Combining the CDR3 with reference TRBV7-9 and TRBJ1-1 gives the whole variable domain DTGVSQNPRHKITKRGQNVTFRCDPISEHNRLYWYRQTLGQGPEFLTYFQNEAQLEKSRLLSDRFSAERPKGSFSTLEIQRTEQGDSAMYLCASSLVTGGKVFFGQGTRLTVV.

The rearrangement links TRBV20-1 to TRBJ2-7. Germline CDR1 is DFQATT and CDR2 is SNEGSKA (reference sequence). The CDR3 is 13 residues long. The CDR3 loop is CSANSGRTYEQYF.

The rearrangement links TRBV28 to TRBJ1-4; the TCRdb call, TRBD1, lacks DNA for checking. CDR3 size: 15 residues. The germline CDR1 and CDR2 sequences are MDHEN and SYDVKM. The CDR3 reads CASTWGYRGGGKLFF.

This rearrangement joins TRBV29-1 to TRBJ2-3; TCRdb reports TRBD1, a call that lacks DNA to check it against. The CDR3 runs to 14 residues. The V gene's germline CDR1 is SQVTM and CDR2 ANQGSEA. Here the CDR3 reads CSVEATGQLDTQYF.

The CDR3 reads CASSSPGTGWGVQFF. This chain uses TRBV28 with TRBJ2-1; the D gene TCRdb calls, TRBD1, cannot be checked with no DNA. Per the germline V gene, CDR1 is MDHEN and CDR2 is SYDVKM. The CDR3 is made up of 15 amino acids.

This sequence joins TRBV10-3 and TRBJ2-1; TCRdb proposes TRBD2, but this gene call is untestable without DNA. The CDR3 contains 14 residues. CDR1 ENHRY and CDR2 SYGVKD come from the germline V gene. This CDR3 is CAISRDLSGRRQFF.

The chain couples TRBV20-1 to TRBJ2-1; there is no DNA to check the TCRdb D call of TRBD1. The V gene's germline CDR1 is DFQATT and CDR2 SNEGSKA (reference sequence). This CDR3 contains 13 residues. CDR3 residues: CTPAQGTYNEQFF.

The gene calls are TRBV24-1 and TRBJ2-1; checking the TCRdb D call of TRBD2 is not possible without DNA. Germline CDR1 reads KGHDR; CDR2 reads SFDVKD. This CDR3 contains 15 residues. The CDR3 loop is CATSIAAARYNEQFF.

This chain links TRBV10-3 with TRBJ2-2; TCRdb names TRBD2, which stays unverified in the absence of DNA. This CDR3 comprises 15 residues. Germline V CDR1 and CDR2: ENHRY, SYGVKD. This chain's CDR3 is CAISDERKYTGELFF.

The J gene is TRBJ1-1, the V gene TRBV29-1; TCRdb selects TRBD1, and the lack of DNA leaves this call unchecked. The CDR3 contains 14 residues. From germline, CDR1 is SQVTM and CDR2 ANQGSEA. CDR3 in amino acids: CSVRQGAGNTEAFF.

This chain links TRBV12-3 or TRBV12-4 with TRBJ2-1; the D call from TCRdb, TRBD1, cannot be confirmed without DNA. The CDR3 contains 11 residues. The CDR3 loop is CASSDPGQQFF.

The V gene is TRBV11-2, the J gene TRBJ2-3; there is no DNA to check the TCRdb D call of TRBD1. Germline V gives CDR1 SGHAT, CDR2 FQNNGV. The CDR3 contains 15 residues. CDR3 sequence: CASSSRLGGTDTQYF.

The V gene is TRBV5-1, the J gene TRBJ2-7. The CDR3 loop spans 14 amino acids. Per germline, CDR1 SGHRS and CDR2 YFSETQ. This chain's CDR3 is CASSLPTGNYEQYF.

CDR3 in amino acids: CASSRLGLVSTDTQYF. The chain couples TRBV12-3 or TRBV12-4 to TRBJ2-3; TCRdb's D call, TRBD2, is unchecked because there is no DNA. The CDR3 is 16 amino acids.

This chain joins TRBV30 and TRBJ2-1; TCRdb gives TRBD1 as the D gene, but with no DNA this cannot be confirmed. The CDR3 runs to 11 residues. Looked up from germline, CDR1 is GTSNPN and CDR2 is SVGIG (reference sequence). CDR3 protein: CAWSTGIPQFF.

CDR3 region: CSVAEGTGGEKLFF. This chain links TRBV29-1 with TRBJ1-4; the TRBD1 assignment by TCRdb is unverifiable without DNA. This CDR3 region has 14 residues. Germline loops: CDR1 SQVTM, CDR2 ANQGSEA.

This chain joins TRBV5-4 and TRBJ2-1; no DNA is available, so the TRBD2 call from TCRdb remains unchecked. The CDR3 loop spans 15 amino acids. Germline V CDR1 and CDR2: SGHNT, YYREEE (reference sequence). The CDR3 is CASSLMREGRNEQFF.

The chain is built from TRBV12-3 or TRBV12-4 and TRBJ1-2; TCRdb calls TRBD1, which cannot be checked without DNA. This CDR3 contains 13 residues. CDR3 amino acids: CASSNLYRDGYTF.

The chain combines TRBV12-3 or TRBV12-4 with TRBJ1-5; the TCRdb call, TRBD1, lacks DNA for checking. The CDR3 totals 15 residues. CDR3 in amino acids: CASSLGRTGGQPQHF.

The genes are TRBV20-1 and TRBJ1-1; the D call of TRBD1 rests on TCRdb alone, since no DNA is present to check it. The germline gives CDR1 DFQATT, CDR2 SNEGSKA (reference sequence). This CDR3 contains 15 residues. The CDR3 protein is CSASFGRGARTEAFF.